This entry features one T cell receptor (beta chain) sequence. What it binds is not known. The sample belongs to a study of cytomegalovirus exposure and HLA in healthy donors. The CDR3 length is 13 residues. The V end was cut by 2 bases, the J end by 3 bases, with 10 bases between. Germline CDR1 is GTSNPN and CDR2 is SVGIG (reference sequence). Study outcomes and limitations: The investigators catalogued some 160 TCR beta chains as cytomegalovirus-associated. On later analysis, the bulk of CMV-associated TCR beta chains appeared to be HLA-restricted.

Primers for the PCR totalled 60 Vbeta and 13 Jbeta. Data came from immunoSEQ multiplex PCR; TCRdb stores just in-frame clones and leaves some out. This sample's table has 120,000 or so clones. This sequence joins TRBV30 and TRBJ1-1; tentative D call: TRBD1 (5 bases). This TCR was sampled from a man younger than 35 in good health and CMV-seronegative. Sequenced sample: PBMCs. CDR3 sequence: CAWSQGLYTEAFF. In DNA, the CDR3 is TGTGCCTGGAGTCAGGGTTTGTACACTGAAGCTTTCTTT. Full variable domain (rest looked up from reference TRBV30 and TRBJ1-1): SQTIHQWPATLVQPVGSPLSLECTVEGTSNPNLYWYRQAAGRGLQLLFYSVGIGQISSEVPQNLSASRPQDRQFILSSKKLLLSDSGFYLCAWSQGLYTEAFFGQGTRLTVV.